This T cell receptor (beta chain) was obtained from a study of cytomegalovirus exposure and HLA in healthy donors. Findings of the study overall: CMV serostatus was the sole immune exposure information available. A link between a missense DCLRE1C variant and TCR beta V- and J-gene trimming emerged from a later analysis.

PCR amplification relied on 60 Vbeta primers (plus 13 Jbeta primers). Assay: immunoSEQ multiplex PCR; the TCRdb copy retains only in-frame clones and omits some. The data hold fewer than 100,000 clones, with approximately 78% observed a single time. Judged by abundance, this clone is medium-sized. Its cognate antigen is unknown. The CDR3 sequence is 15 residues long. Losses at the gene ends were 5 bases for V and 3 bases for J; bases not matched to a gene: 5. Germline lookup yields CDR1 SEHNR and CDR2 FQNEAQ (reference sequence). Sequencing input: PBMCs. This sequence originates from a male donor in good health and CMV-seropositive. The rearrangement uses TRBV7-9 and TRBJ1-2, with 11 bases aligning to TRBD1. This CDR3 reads CASSPWTGGYYGYTF. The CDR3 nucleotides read TGTGCCAGCAGCCCTTGGACAGGGGGCTACTATGGCTACACCTTC.